Below are 30 T cell receptor beta chains sequenced from a single sample in a study of regulatory and conventional T cells in RAG deficiency (dated by TCRdb to between 2016 and 2019). Libraries came from the immunoSEQ multiplex PCR assay. TCRdb limited this immuneACCESS table to in-frame rearrangements with V and J called. A share of clones is missing; checked studies link under half to unresolved V genes, and the rest is unexplained. This sample gives 8,500 or so clones in total; 65% to 85% of them show up just once. The ten largest clones take up about 35% of the sample. The data were also submitted as part of a second study, on regulatory T cells. The second investigation adds: For the multiplex PCR, 52 forward TRBV primers and 13 reverse TRBJ primers were used, and amplification bias was corrected with both assay-based and computational methods.

The sample consisted of CD8+ T cells sorted from blood. All receptors derive from a human donor in good health.

The CDR3, as DNA: TGTGCCAGCAGCCAGGGGGCGAACACAGATACGCAGTATTTT. Translation gives CASSQGANTDTQYF. The rearrangement joins TRBV5-8 to TRBJ2-3, with 8 bases aligning to TRBD1. The CDR3 is made up of 14 amino acids. Germline CDR1 reads SGHTS; CDR2 reads YDEGEE. V was pared by 4 bases and J by 2 bases, with 3 bases of the junction left unmatched.

The genes are TRBV7-8 and TRBJ2-7; 9 positions agree with TRBD2. CDR1 and CDR2 from the germline V gene are SGHVS and FQNEAQ. This CDR3 has 20 residues. V shed 3 bases and J 2 bases; nucleotides not matched to a gene: 20. The DNA for the CDR3 is TGTGCCAGCAGCTTGACCACGTCCGGACTAGCGACAAGGAGCGCCTACGAGCAGTACTTC. Translating gives CASSLTTSGLATRSAYEQYF.

The table lists this clone with a count of one. This chain connects TRBV30 to TRBJ2-3, with TRBD1 identical over 8 bases. Germline values: CDR1 GTSNPN, CDR2 SVGIG (reference sequence). V was clipped by 4 bases and J by 1 base; unmatched bases: 7. The CDR3 covers 15 residues. CDR3 region: CAWMPGQGGTDTQYF. CDR3 in DNA: TGTGCCTGGATGCCAGGACAGGGCGGCACAGATACGCAGTATTTT.

This chain uses TRBV19 with TRBJ2-1, with D possibly matching TRBD2 (6 bases). Germline values: CDR1 LNHDA, CDR2 SQIVND (reference sequence). The CDR3 is made up of 16 amino acids. The ends were cut back, 5 bases at V and 8 bases at J, with 22 bases in the middle. This CDR3 reads CASSLRLAGTLDEQFF. CDR3 bases: TGTGCCAGTAGTCTCCGACTGGCGGGGACCCTTGATGAGCAGTTCTTC.

The CDR3 coding sequence is TGTGCCACCAGCAGAGATGAGGGGGTGGACGTCCTGACTTTC. Protein product: CATSRDEGVDVLTF. This chain uses TRBV15 with TRBJ2-6; D perhaps matches TRBD1 (6 bases). The ends were cut back, 0 bases at V and 11 bases at J, with 11 bases in the middle. The CDR3 spans 14 residues. Germline loops: CDR1 LNHNV, CDR2 YYDKDF (reference sequence).

The V and J genes are TRBV7-9 and TRBJ2-7; TRBD2 matches at 14 bases. This CDR3 contains 15 residues. Looked up from germline, CDR1 is SEHNR and CDR2 is FQNEAQ (reference sequence). V lost 1 base and J lost 6; bases outside the gene matches: 2. The CDR3 protein is CASSLVTSGRAEQYF. The CDR3 DNA sequence: TGTGCCAGCAGCTTAGTGACTAGCGGGAGGGCCGAGCAGTACTTC.

V gene TRBV28 combines with J gene TRBJ2-4; D may be TRBD2 (6 bases). The CDR3 is 16 amino acids. Trimming cost V 1 base and J 3 bases, with 13 bases left between them. Germline V gene data show CDR1 as MDHEN and CDR2 as SYDVKM. The CDR3 region is CASSLFAGYGKNIQYF. CDR3 in DNA: TGTGCCAGCAGTTTATTTGCGGGATATGGCAAAAACATTCAGTACTTC.

V is TRBV30 and J is TRBJ1-1; D is ambiguous. The germline gives CDR1 GTSNPN, CDR2 SVGIG (reference sequence). Trimming shortened V by 2 bases and J by 2 bases, and 18 bases separated the two germline ends. CDR3 size: 16 residues. CDR3 sequence: CAWSSQPGRQNTEAFF. DNA for the CDR3: TGTGCCTGGAGTTCCCAACCTGGACGGCAAAACACTGAAGCTTTCTTT.

This chain links TRBV29-1 with TRBJ2-2; TRBD2 aligns across 11 bases. J gave up 5 bases and V 0 bases, and 5 bases lay outside the gene matches. In germline, CDR1 is SQVTM, CDR2 ANQGSEA. The CDR3 is 16 amino acids. CDR3 coding DNA: TGCAGCGTTGAAGATATAGGGACTAGCGGAACCGGGGAGCTGTTTTTT. Its protein is CSVEDIGTSGTGELFF.

The J gene is TRBJ1-2, the V gene TRBV5-4; 10 nucleotides align to TRBD1. With V trimmed by 3 bases and J by 13 bases, 6 bases remained unmatched. Germline CDR1 and CDR2: SGHNT and YYREEE (reference sequence). This CDR3 region has 12 residues. CDR3 amino acids: CASSSGQGGPTF. CDR3 coding DNA: TGTGCCAGCAGCTCCGGACAGGGGGGCCCCACCTTC.

The chain uses TRBV27 and TRBJ1-6; 8 bases are shared with TRBD1. This CDR3 spans 15 amino acids. Germline CDR1 is MNHEY and CDR2 is SMNVEV (reference sequence). Trimming removed 5 bases from V and 14 bases from J; junction bases left unmatched: 14. The CDR3 region is CASSPWTGRSTSLHF. Written as DNA, the CDR3 is TGTGCCAGCAGTCCCTGGACAGGGCGGAGTACCTCCCTCCACTTT.

The genes are TRBV2 and TRBJ1-5; the D is unclear. Germline V gene data show CDR1 as SNHLY and CDR2 as FYNNEI. The CDR3 is 14 amino acids. Trimming took 7 bases from V and 5 from J, leaving 15 bases between them. CDR3 in amino acids: CASTLPGPYQPQHF. In DNA, the CDR3 is TGTGCCAGCACCCTACCCGGGCCCTATCAGCCCCAGCATTTT.

This sequence joins TRBV28 and TRBJ2-7, with unresolved D. V lost 5 bases and J lost 2, with 4 bases in between. Germline CDR1 reads MDHEN; CDR2 reads SYDVKM. This CDR3 comprises 11 residues. The CDR3 loop reads CASSDTYEQYF. CDR3 coding DNA: TGTGCCAGCAGTGACACCTACGAGCAGTACTTC.

This clone turned up a few times. The genes are TRBV9 and TRBJ1-3; D is perhaps TRBD1 (6 bases). CDR3 size: 14 residues. Germline V gene data show CDR1 as SGDLS and CDR2 as YYNGEE. Trimming stripped 6 bases from V and 1 base from J, with 11 bases between. The CDR3 sequence is CASTSGTSGNTIYF. CDR3 DNA: TGTGCCAGCACGTCCGGGACATCTGGAAACACCATATATTTT.

V is TRBV30 and J is TRBJ1-1; 7 bases fit TRBD1. The CDR3 runs 13 residues. Germline CDR1 GTSNPN, CDR2 SVGIG (reference sequence). The chain's CDR3 is CALRLQGMREAFF. DNA of the CDR3: TGTGCACTAAGATTACAGGGGATGCGTGAAGCTTTCTTT.

The rearrangement links TRBV7-8 to TRBJ2-2; a weak D match, TRBD1 (6 bases). The CDR3 length is 14 residues. Between the trimmed V and J ends, which lost 5 bases and 4 bases, there was a span of 11 bases. The germline V gene encodes CDR1 SGHVS and CDR2 FQNEAQ. The DNA for the CDR3 is TGTGCCAGCAGCCCCGACAGGCGCACCGGGGAGCTGTTTTTT. It codes for CASSPDRRTGELFF.

This chain uses TRBV5-6 with TRBJ2-1, with D perhaps TRBD1 (6 bases). Trimming removed 2 bases from V and 7 bases from J, with 7 bases in between. There are 12 residues in the CDR3. Germline V gene data show CDR1 as SGHDT and CDR2 as YYEEEE. The CDR3 DNA follows: TGTGCCAGCAGCTTAGGGGGAAATGAGCAGTTCTTC. Protein: CASSLGGNEQFF.

This rearrangement joins TRBV2 to TRBJ1-2; D unclear. V was clipped by 0 bases and J by 4 bases, with 12 bases between them. CDR3 length: 15 residues. Germline CDR1 and CDR2: SNHLY and FYNNEI. The CDR3 nucleotides are TGTGCCAGCAGTGAAGCCCCGGACGGCCTCTATGGCTACACCTTC. This encodes CASSEAPDGLYGYTF.

This chain uses TRBV30 with TRBJ1-2; 11 nucleotides match TRBD1. The CDR3 has 14 residues. The germline gives CDR1 GTSNPN, CDR2 SVGIG (reference sequence). The J segment lost 7 bases and the V segment lost 3 bases, leaving 7 bases of the junction unmatched. CDR3 nucleotide sequence: TGTGCCTGGAGCACCGGGACAGGGGGGTTTGGCTACACCTTC. Its protein product is CAWSTGTGGFGYTF.

The chain links TRBV18 to TRBJ2-1, with 10 bases fitting TRBD2. In germline, CDR1 is KGHSH, CDR2 LQKENI. V shed 3 bases and J 5 bases; nucleotides not matched to a gene: 7. CDR3 length: 16 amino acids. CDR3 loop: CASSPTIAGGDNEQFF. The CDR3, as DNA: TGTGCCAGCTCACCCACCATAGCGGGAGGCGACAATGAGCAGTTCTTC.

This clone came up a few times. The V and J genes are TRBV11-2 and TRBJ1-3; D is ambiguous. The germline V and J ends were trimmed by 1 base and 4 bases, with 17 bases remaining between them. The CDR3 is 17 residues long. The germline CDR1 and CDR2 sequences are SGHAT and FQNNGV. The CDR3 coding sequence is TGTGCCAGCAGCTTAGTTACCTGGATTTCGGGAGGAAACACCATATATTTT. Protein product: CASSLVTWISGGNTIYF.

The V and J genes are TRBV11-2 and TRBJ1-1; 9 bases map to TRBD1. CDR1 and CDR2 (germline): SGHAT, FQNNGV. CDR3 length: 15 amino acids. V was pared by 5 bases and J by 4 bases, with 8 bases of the junction left unmatched. The CDR3 nucleotides read TGTGCCAGCAGCGTAACACAGGGGGCGGGCACTGAAGCTTTCTTT. It is translated as CASSVTQGAGTEAFF.

The chain couples TRBV28 to TRBJ1-1; perhaps TRBD1 as D (5 bases). V was shortened by 7 bases and J by 1 base, with 10 bases between the two germline ends. CDR1 and CDR2 from the germline V gene are MDHEN and SYDVKM. The CDR3 runs to 13 residues. The CDR3 is CASTRQPNTEAFF. In DNA form, the CDR3 reads TGTGCCAGCACGCGACAGCCGAACACTGAAGCTTTCTTT.

The chain links TRBV2 to TRBJ1-1; D is unclear. The CDR3 consists of 11 residues. V was pared by 8 bases and J by 8 bases, with 12 bases between. The germline V gene encodes CDR1 SNHLY and CDR2 FYNNEI. The CDR3 sequence is CASEGRGEAFF. The CDR3 DNA sequence: TGTGCCAGCGAAGGACGGGGAGAAGCTTTCTTT.

The chain links TRBV6-5 to TRBJ2-5; D may be TRBD1 (6 bases). The DNA matches TRBJ2-7 better at its end, which makes the J call doubtful. The V gene's germline CDR1 is MNHEY and CDR2 SVGAGI. This CDR3 contains 15 residues. CDR3 coding DNA: TGTGCCAGCAATGAGTCCCGGGACACTATCTACGAGCAGTACTTC. Amino acid sequence: CASNESRDTIYEQYF.

The chain couples TRBV11-2 to TRBJ1-2; D call uncertain. The V end was cut by 0 bases, the J end by 0 bases, with 8 bases between. The CDR3 length is 15 residues. Germline V gene sequence: CDR1 SGHAT, CDR2 FQNNGV. This CDR3 is CASSLDRNANYGYTF. CDR3 DNA: TGTGCCAGCAGCTTAGACAGGAACGCTAACTATGGCTACACCTTC. Looking up the rest from reference TRBV11-2 and TRBJ1-2 gives the full variable domain: EAGVAQSPRYKIIEKRQSVAFWCNPISGHATLYWYQQILGQGPKLLIQFQNNGVVDDSQLPKDRFSAERLKGVDSTLKIQPAKLEDSAVYLCASSLDRNANYGYTFGSGTRLTVV.

This clone was counted a single time. The chain joins TRBV10-3 to TRBJ1-1; the match to TRBD1 covers 8 bases. The CDR3 runs 16 residues. Trimming cost V 2 bases and J 0 bases; bases outside gene matches: 5. CDR1 and CDR2 (germline): ENHRY, SYGVKD. DNA of the CDR3: TGTGCCATCAGTGAGAAGGGACAGGATATGAACACTGAAGCTTTCTTT. This sequence encodes CAISEKGQDMNTEAFF.

The CDR3 region has the DNA TGTGCCAGCAGTGCCGCCTTACTCGAGGTTGGCGAGCAGTACTTC. Protein product: CASSAALLEVGEQYF. This sequence joins TRBV27 and TRBJ2-7; D is undetermined. The CDR3 consists of 15 residues. The V gene's germline CDR1 is MNHEY and CDR2 SMNVEV (reference sequence). Trimming took 5 bases from V and 6 from J, leaving 20 bases between them.

This clone was seen more than once but under ten times. This chain joins TRBV6-5 and TRBJ2-3, with 10 bases fitting TRBD2. The CDR3 covers 15 residues. The junction had 5 bases not matched to a gene; V was cut back by 6 bases and J by 2 bases. Germline V gives CDR1 MNHEY, CDR2 SVGAGI. The CDR3 reads CASSLGLANTDTQYF. For the CDR3, the DNA is TGTGCCAGCAGCTTGGGACTAGCGAACACAGATACGCAGTATTTT.

This chain connects TRBV9 to TRBJ2-3; 9 bases map to TRBD2. The germline gives CDR1 SGDLS, CDR2 YYNGEE. Trimming at V came to 4 bases and at J to 2 bases, leaving 8 bases not matched to a gene. The length of the CDR3 is 16 residues. This CDR3 reads CASSSNSGGFTDTQYF. CDR3 DNA: TGTGCCAGCAGCTCCAATAGCGGGGGCTTCACAGATACGCAGTATTTT.